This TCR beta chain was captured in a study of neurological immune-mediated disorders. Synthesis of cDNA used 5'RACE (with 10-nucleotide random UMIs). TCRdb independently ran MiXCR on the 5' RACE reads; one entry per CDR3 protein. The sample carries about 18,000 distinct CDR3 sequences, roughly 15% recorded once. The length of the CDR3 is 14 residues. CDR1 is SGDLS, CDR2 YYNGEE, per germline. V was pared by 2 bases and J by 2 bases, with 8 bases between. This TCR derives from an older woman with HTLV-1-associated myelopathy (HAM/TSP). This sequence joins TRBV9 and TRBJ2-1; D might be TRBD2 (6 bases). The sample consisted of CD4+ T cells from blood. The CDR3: CASSVGGTYNEQFF. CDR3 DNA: TGTGCCAGCAGCGTCGGCGGGACCTACAATGAGCAGTTCTTC. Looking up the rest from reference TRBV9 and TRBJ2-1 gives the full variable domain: DSGVTQTPKHLITATGQRVTLRCSPRSGDLSVYWYQQSLDQGLQFLIQYYNGEERAKGNILERFSAQQFPDLHSELNLSSLELGDSALYFCASSVGGTYNEQFFGPGTRLTVL.